This TCR beta chain emerged from a study of cytomegalovirus exposure and HLA in healthy donors. Study summary: The 110 or so validation repertoires used the same platform as the 650 to 800 first-cohort repertoires, a later analysis reported.

Assay used: immunoSEQ multiplex PCR; TCRdb lists only in-frame clones, some missing. The repertoire holds a few hundred thousand clones, approximately 84% seen once, with around 12% in the top ten. The germline V and J ends were trimmed by 7 bases and 7 bases, with 10 bases remaining between them. Germline V CDR1 and CDR2: SNHLY, FYNNEI. CDR3 size: 11 residues. Source material: PBMCs. V usage is TRBV2 and J usage is TRBJ1-2, with D perhaps TRBD1 (6 bases). This TCR came from a man younger than 35 in good health and CMV-seropositive. Here the CDR3 DNA reads TGTGCCAGCAATGGACAGTTTGGCTACACCTTC. Translated, it gives CASNGQFGYTF.